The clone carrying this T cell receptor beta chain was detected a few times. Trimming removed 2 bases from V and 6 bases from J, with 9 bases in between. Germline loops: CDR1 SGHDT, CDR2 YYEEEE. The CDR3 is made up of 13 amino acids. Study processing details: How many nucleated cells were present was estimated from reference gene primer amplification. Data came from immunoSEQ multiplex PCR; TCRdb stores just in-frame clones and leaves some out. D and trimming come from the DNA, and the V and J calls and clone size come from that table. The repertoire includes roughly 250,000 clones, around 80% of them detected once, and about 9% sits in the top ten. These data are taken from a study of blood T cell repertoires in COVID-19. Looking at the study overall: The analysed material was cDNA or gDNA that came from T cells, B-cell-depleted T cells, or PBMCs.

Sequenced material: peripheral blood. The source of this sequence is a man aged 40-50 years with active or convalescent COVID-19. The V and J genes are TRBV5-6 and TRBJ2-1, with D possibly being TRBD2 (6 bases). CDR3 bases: TGTGCCAGCAGCTTCCTAGCGTCCAATGAGCAGTTCTTC. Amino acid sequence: CASSFLASNEQFF.